This T cell receptor (beta chain) was captured in a study of identical twins. TCRdb ran MiXCR on the 5' RACE reads and lists one entry per CDR3 protein. The table has roughly 1.6 million distinct CDR3 sequences, about 32% seen once. The sequence derives from a newborn girl in good health. The sequenced sample was cord blood.

CDR3 protein: CASSPLSTGTNYGYTF. The CDR3 DNA reads TGTGCCAGCTCACCACTCTCGACAGGAACTAACTATGGCTACACCTTC. The rearrangement joins TRBV18 to TRBJ1-2, with a possible D match to TRBD1 (6 bases). Germline lookup yields CDR1 KGHSH and CDR2 LQKENI. V was clipped by 1 base and J by 0 bases, with 12 bases between them. This CDR3 is 16 amino acids long.